This T cell receptor beta chain was recovered during a study of T cell responses to AZD1222 COVID-19 vaccine. Study outcomes and limitations: CD4 TCRs covered the whole spike, strongest at regions 160-218 and 743-854.

The germline CDR1 and CDR2 sequences are SGHRS and YFSETQ. V gave up 4 bases and J gave up 6 bases; unmatched junction bases: 6. CDR3 length: 13 residues. Produced via immunoSEQ multiplex PCR; TCRdb's table is partial and in-frame only. The sample shows approximately 170,000 clones, approximately 94% of them seen only once. As concerns this clone: Its antigen is not identified.

The chain carries TRBV5-1 and TRBJ2-7; 8 bases match TRBD1. The sequencing used peripheral blood, collected 28 days after the second AZD1222 dose. This TCR came from an adult who received the AZD1222 COVID-19 vaccine. The CDR3 here is CASSINRGSEQYF. In DNA, the CDR3 is TGCGCCAGCAGCATAAACAGGGGGAGCGAGCAGTACTTC.